Below, 19 T cell receptor beta chains from the same sample are listed, as sequenced in a study of T-cell memory formation after mild COVID-19. TCRdb ran MiXCR on the 5' RACE reads and lists one entry per CDR3 protein. Of roughly 180,000 distinct CDR3 sequences in the sample, around 20% were seen once. Sequences were obtained from PBMCs or a T cell subset sorted from them (not recorded which). These receptors were collected from a man aged 18 to 30 who had mild COVID-19 (a few samples of this study predate the infection). Cell type and time point are not known.

V is TRBV7-2 and J is TRBJ1-3; TRBD1 aligns across 8 bases. CDR1 SGHTA and CDR2 FQGNSA come from the germline V gene. Trimming removed 5 bases from V and 0 bases from J; junction bases left unmatched: 6. The CDR3 length is 16 residues. DNA of the CDR3: TGTGCCAGCAGCCGGGACAGGCCAAGCTCTGGAAACACCATATATTTT. Its translation: CASSRDRPSSGNTIYF.

In its sample, this clonotype was seen many times. This rearrangement joins TRBV7-2 to TRBJ2-3, with 11 bases fitting TRBD1. Trimming took 5 bases from V and 4 from J; bases not matched to a gene: 5. The CDR3 has 15 amino acids. Germline V gene sequence: CDR1 SGHTA, CDR2 FQGNSA. The CDR3 region has the DNA TGTGCCAGCAGCCGCCGGGACAGGGGGGCAGATACGCAGTATTTT. Translation: CASSRRDRGADTQYF.

This clonotype was recorded a few times. V and J are TRBV11-3 and TRBJ2-3; D is undetermined. Trimming cost V 1 base and J 7 bases, with 15 bases left between them. This CDR3 is 15 amino acids long. CDR1 and CDR2 (germline): SGHNT, YENEEA. The CDR3 coding sequence is TGTGCCAGCAGCTTAGGTCCCGACCCTGGACATACGCAGTATTTT. Encoded protein: CASSLGPDPGHTQYF.

The gene calls are TRBV7-2 and TRBJ2-7; D is undetermined. The V and J ends lost 1 base and 1 base respectively, with 11 bases between them. The germline gives CDR1 SGHTA, CDR2 FQGNSA. CDR3 size: 15 residues. The CDR3 region has the DNA TGTGCCAGCAGCTTAGTGGGCGGATTGTCCTACGAGCAGTACTTC. The encoded protein is CASSLVGGLSYEQYF.

The V gene is TRBV5-5, the J gene TRBJ1-1; D may be TRBD1 (6 bases). This CDR3 has 14 amino acids. The V gene's germline CDR1 is SGHKS and CDR2 YYEKEE (reference sequence). V was pared by 6 bases and J by 5 bases, with 17 bases between. The CDR3 DNA follows: TGTGCCAGCACCCTCGACAGGTATAAGACTGAAGCTTTCTTT. Residues: CASTLDRYKTEAFF.

This clonotype has at least ten counts. The chain carries TRBV5-6 and TRBJ2-1, with 7 bases aligning to TRBD1. J lost 2 bases, V lost 5 bases, and 7 bases had no gene match. The CDR3 extends over 15 amino acids. Germline assignment: CDR1 SGHDT and CDR2 YYEEEE. This CDR3 is CASRGYRGPYNEQFF. CDR3 nucleotides: TGTGCCAGCAGGGGCTACAGGGGCCCCTACAATGAGCAGTTCTTC.

The chain combines TRBV4-2 with TRBJ1-1; TRBD1 is a possible D gene (6 bases). V shed 0 bases and J shed 4 bases, with 9 bases lying between them. This CDR3 is 14 amino acids long. Germline lookup yields CDR1 LGHNA and CDR2 YNFKEQ. In nucleotides, the CDR3 is TGTGCCAGCAGCCAAGAAGGGGGGCTCACTGAAGCTTTCTTT. It codes for CASSQEGGLTEAFF.

The chain is built from TRBV7-2 and TRBJ2-4; 7 bases line up with TRBD2. The CDR3 loop spans 16 amino acids. CDR1 and CDR2 from the germline V gene are SGHTA and FQGNSA. V lost 0 bases to trimming and J lost 3 bases; unmatched junction nucleotides: 5. CDR3 region: CASSLAGRAGKNIQYF. DNA of the CDR3: TGTGCCAGCAGCTTAGCGGGGAGGGCGGGCAAAAACATTCAGTACTTC. Drawing the rest from reference TRBV7-2 and TRBJ2-4, the complete variable domain is GAGVSQSPSNKVTEKGKDVELRCDPISGHTALYWYRQSLGQGLEFLIYFQGNSAPDKSGLPSDRFSAERTGGSVSTLTIQRTQQEDSAVYLCASSLAGRAGKNIQYFGAGTRLSVL.

This clonotype was detected many times. This rearrangement joins TRBV18 to TRBJ2-5; the match to TRBD1 covers 11 bases. V was clipped by 3 bases and J by 4 bases; unmatched bases: 4. The CDR3 sequence is 15 residues long. Germline V CDR1 and CDR2: KGHSH, LQKENI. The DNA of the CDR3 is TGTGCCAGCTCACCCGGGACAGGGGGACGAGAGACCCAGTACTTC. This codes for CASSPGTGGRETQYF.

This clonotype was counted between two and nine times. This chain joins TRBV28 and TRBJ2-6; D gene ambiguous. Trimming stripped 5 bases from V and 0 bases from J, with 8 bases between. The CDR3 sequence is 15 residues long. CDR1 and CDR2 from the germline V gene are MDHEN and SYDVKM. The CDR3 sequence is CASSQLLSGANVLTF. DNA of the CDR3: TGTGCCAGCAGTCAACTCCTCTCTGGGGCCAACGTCCTGACTTTC.

The chain couples TRBV4-3 to TRBJ1-2; TRBD1 is a possible D gene (5 bases). The germline CDR1 and CDR2 sequences are LGHNA and YSLEER. V gave up 3 bases and J gave up 12 bases, with 20 bases separating them. CDR3 length: 14 residues. The DNA of the CDR3 is TGCGCCAGCAGCCAGGAGGTGGGGGGGATGGGGAACACCTTC. Its translation is CASSQEVGGMGNTF.

DNA for the CDR3: TGTGCCAGCAGTCCTGGTAGATCTAACTATGGCTACACCTTC. Its translation: CASSPGRSNYGYTF. The gene calls are TRBV12-3 or TRBV12-4 and TRBJ1-2; no reliable D call. The CDR3 covers 14 residues. The V end was cut by 5 bases, the J end by 0 bases, with 10 bases between.

The genes are TRBV29-1 and TRBJ2-4; tentatively, D is TRBD1 (6 bases). The CDR3 is 12 residues long. Germline loops: CDR1 SQVTM, CDR2 ANQGSEA. Trimming cost V 4 bases and J 6 bases, with 10 bases left between them. The CDR3 protein is CSVGTERNIQYF. CDR3 sequence (DNA): TGCAGCGTTGGGACAGAGAGAAACATTCAGTACTTC.

This clonotype was detected only a few times. The chain is built from TRBV25-1 and TRBJ1-4, with D possibly TRBD1 on 5 matching bases. The CDR3 length is 14 residues. The V gene lost 1 base and the J gene lost 8 bases, with 11 bases spanning the gap. CDR1 is MGHDK and CDR2 is SYGVNS in the germline V gene. The CDR3 sequence: CASSESGGVEKLFF. The CDR3 DNA reads as TGTGCCAGCAGTGAATCAGGAGGGGTCGAAAAACTGTTTTTT.

There are many counts of this clonotype. The rearrangement joins TRBV4-2 to TRBJ2-5, with D perhaps TRBD2 (6 bases). Germline V gene lookup returns CDR1 LGHNA and CDR2 YNFKEQ. There are 15 residues in the CDR3. Deletions cut 1 base from V and 5 bases from J, with 14 bases between. As DNA, the CDR3 is TGTGCCAGCAGCCAAGGAGGAGCGGGCCGGGAGACCCAGTACTTC. Protein product: CASSQGGAGRETQYF.

This clonotype has just a few counts. V and J are TRBV12-3 or TRBV12-4 and TRBJ1-4, with TRBD1 as a possible D gene (5 bases). Trimming cost V 2 bases and J 3 bases, with 7 bases left between them. This CDR3 comprises 14 residues. CDR3 coding DNA: TGTGCCAGCAGTTTATGGGGGTCTAATGAAAAACTGTTTTTT. It translates to CASSLWGSNEKLFF.

This clonotype was counted only a few times. V usage is TRBV23-1 and J usage is TRBJ2-3; tentatively, D is TRBD2 (5 bases). TRBV23-1 is recorded as an ORF, its role being uncertain. Trimming shortened V by 4 bases and J by 3 bases, and 17 bases separated the two germline ends. This CDR3 is built from 16 residues. In nucleotides, the CDR3 is TGCGCCAGCAGTCCTTGGGCAGGAGAGGGTACAGATACGCAGTATTTT. Encoded protein: CASSPWAGEGTDTQYF.

The rearrangement uses TRBV29-1 and TRBJ2-2; D call uncertain. V was clipped by 4 bases and J by 5 bases, with 5 bases between them. This CDR3 has 11 amino acids. CDR1 and CDR2 from the germline V gene are SQVTM and ANQGSEA. Written as DNA, the CDR3 is TGCAGCGTTGCCGGGACCGGGGAGCTGTTTTTT. Amino acids: CSVAGTGELFF.

The chain employs TRBV4-2 and TRBJ2-7; 7 bases fit TRBD1. This CDR3 contains 15 residues. With 4 bases clipped from V and 5 bases from J, the junction kept 11 bases outside the gene matches. Germline CDR1 reads LGHNA; CDR2 reads YNFKEQ. DNA of the CDR3: TGTGCCAGCAGCCTCCAGACAGGGTTCTTGGACGAGCAGTACTTC. Amino acids: CASSLQTGFLDEQYF.